The clone carrying this T cell receptor (beta chain) was seen only once. The data derive from a study of T cell responses to AZD1222 COVID-19 vaccine. The V gene's germline CDR1 is GTSNPN and CDR2 SVGIG (reference sequence). Deletions cut 3 bases from V and 7 bases from J, with 15 bases between. The CDR3 runs to 13 residues. Libraries were prepared by immunoSEQ multiplex PCR; TCRdb keeps only in-frame clonotypes and omits some of them. The sample lists 140,000 to 150,000 clones, more than 85% seen once, with 5% to 5.5% in the top ten. The sample in question was peripheral blood, obtained on day 0 of AZD1222 vaccination. V is TRBV30 and J is TRBJ1-2; tentatively, D is TRBD1 (5 bases). The TCR comes from an adult in good health. The CDR3 DNA sequence: TGTGCCTGGAGGGATTGGAGGGACGGTGGCTACACCTTC. Its protein product is CAWRDWRDGGYTF.